This TCR beta chain was captured in a study of blood T cells in healthy people across ages. A second PCR, run for about 7 to 11 cycles, used a sample-barcoded 5' primer plus a J-beta primer mix. TCRdb analysed the 5' RACE reads with MiXCR anew, one entry per CDR3 protein. This table holds about 810,000 distinct CDR3 sequences, 35% to 40% found once. General study results and limits: Changes in expanded clonotypes were possibly confounded, as the CMV status of donors was unknown.

Comments on this clonotype: The antigen is unknown.

Samples each yielded at least 5 micrograms of total RNA. The sequenced sample was blood. The receptor was derived from a man aged 18 to 30 in good health.

The CDR3 DNA reads as TGTGCCAGCAGCCCCAACTCCTACAGGGTCGAGGGGGAAAAACTGTTTTTT. This sequence encodes CASSPNSYRVEGEKLFF. The V call is TRBV7-9, the J call TRBJ1-4; D perhaps matches TRBD1 (6 bases). The length of the CDR3 is 17 residues. CDR1 is SEHNR and CDR2 is FQNEAQ in the germline V gene (reference sequence). Trimming stripped 5 bases from V and 8 bases from J, with 24 bases between.